These 26 T cell receptor beta chains were sequenced from one sample in a study of OX40 agonist ivuxolimab in advanced cancers. Assay used: immunoSEQ multiplex PCR; TCRdb lists only in-frame clones, some missing. The table shows 45,000 to 70,000 clones, with about 82% occurring only once. The sequences come from CD4+ or CD8+ T cells sorted from blood, collected in a trial of the OX40 agonist ivuxolimab. These receptors were obtained from an adult with an advanced solid tumor such as melanoma, head and neck, liver or kidney cancer.

CDR3: CASSLIPKGRRDEQYF. DNA of the CDR3: TGTGCCAGCAGCTTAATCCCTAAGGGACGGAGGGACGAGCAGTACTTC. The chain links TRBV11-2 to TRBJ2-5, with D tentatively TRBD2 (6 bases). The J call is uncertain, as TRBJ2-7 better fits the DNA end. There are 16 residues in the CDR3. The germline CDR1 and CDR2 sequences are SGHAT and FQNNGV.

This chain links TRBV5-1 with TRBJ1-4; perhaps TRBD1 as D (5 bases). V gave up 4 bases and J gave up 6 bases, with 16 bases separating them. The germline V gene encodes CDR1 SGHRS and CDR2 YFSETQ. The CDR3 sequence is 15 residues long. The DNA for the CDR3 is TGCGCCAGCAGCCTGGACAAAGGCGGGGATGAAAAACTGTTTTTT. This translates into CASSLDKGGDEKLFF.

This chain links TRBV28 with TRBJ1-5, with a possible D match to TRBD1 (6 bases). In germline, CDR1 is MDHEN, CDR2 SYDVKM. The CDR3 is 15 residues long. Trimming stripped 6 bases from V and 2 bases from J, with 14 bases between. The CDR3 coding sequence is TGTGCCAGCAGCCAGGGGAGATCGGGCAATCAGCCCCAGCATTTT. Encoded protein: CASSQGRSGNQPQHF.

The CDR3 here is CASTRTYNSPLHF. CDR3 sequence (DNA): TGTGCCAGCACCAGAACCTATAATTCACCCCTCCACTTT. V gene TRBV6-1 combines with J gene TRBJ1-6; D call uncertain. Germline V gene sequence: CDR1 MNHNS, CDR2 SASEGT. This CDR3 comprises 13 residues. Trimming stripped 7 bases from V and 2 bases from J, with 6 bases between.

The rearrangement joins TRBV6-1 to TRBJ1-2; D is unclear. V lost 4 bases and J lost 0, with 6 bases in between. Germline V lookup: CDR1 MNHNS, CDR2 SASEGT. The CDR3 totals 13 residues. The CDR3 loop is CASSVTSNYGYTF. CDR3 nucleotides: TGTGCCAGCAGTGTCACCTCTAACTATGGCTACACCTTC.

This clone was found once. V and J are TRBV19 and TRBJ2-3, with no clear D. This CDR3 has 15 residues. Germline V gives CDR1 LNHDA, CDR2 SQIVND (reference sequence). Trimming left V 5 bases short and J 0 bases short, with 12 bases between. In nucleotides, the CDR3 is TGTGCCAGTAGTTTGGGTCCCTCTAGCACAGATACGCAGTATTTT. Protein: CASSLGPSSTDTQYF.

DNA of the CDR3: TGTGCCAGCTCCGGACAGGGCGACCTCAAAACCCAAGCTTTCTTT. Its protein is CASSGQGDLKTQAFF. The chain uses TRBV18 and TRBJ1-1; 8 nucleotides match TRBD1. Trimming at V came to 6 bases and at J to 9 bases, leaving 15 bases not matched to a gene. Germline-derived CDR1 and CDR2 are KGHSH and LQKENI. The CDR3 length is 15 residues.

The chain links TRBV5-1 to TRBJ1-2, with D unresolved. The CDR3 is 14 amino acids. Germline V gene lookup returns CDR1 SGHRS and CDR2 YFSETQ. V was shortened by 0 bases and J by 2 bases, with 8 bases between the two germline ends. DNA for the CDR3: TGCGCCAGCAGCTTGGTTGAGGGAAACTATGGCTACACCTTC. Its translation: CASSLVEGNYGYTF.

The chain couples TRBV27 to TRBJ1-1; no clear D. Germline-derived CDR1 and CDR2 are MNHEY and SMNVEV (reference sequence). This CDR3 is 14 amino acids long. V was pared by 0 bases and J by 2 bases, with 7 bases between. CDR3 nucleotide sequence: TGTGCCAGCAGTTTATCGCGACCCAACACTGAAGCTTTCTTT. Its protein is CASSLSRPNTEAFF.

The gene calls are TRBV19 and TRBJ2-1; the D gene is possibly TRBD2 (6 bases). CDR1 and CDR2 (germline): LNHDA, SQIVND (reference sequence). The CDR3 spans 15 residues. V lost 7 bases and J lost 2, with 15 bases in between. CDR3 nucleotides: TGTGCCAGTATCAAGACCTCGGGGGCCTACAATGAGCAGTTCTTC. Its translation is CASIKTSGAYNEQFF.

The V gene is TRBV18, the J gene TRBJ2-5; 10 bases align to TRBD1. The CDR3 length is 16 residues. CDR1 KGHSH and CDR2 LQKENI come from the germline V gene. Trimming took 3 bases from V and 7 from J; bases not matched to a gene: 11. Written as DNA, the CDR3 is TGTGCCAGCTCACCTCGGGACAGGGGCCAAGGCGGGACCCAGTACTTC. Translated: CASSPRDRGQGGTQYF.

The V call is TRBV28, the J call TRBJ2-3; TRBD2 matches 14 bases. The CDR3 consists of 16 residues. CDR1 is MDHEN, CDR2 SYDVKM, per germline. Losses at the gene ends were 5 bases for V and 5 bases for J; bases not matched to a gene: 6. The CDR3 nucleotides read TGTGCCAGCAGTACCAGGACTAGCGGGGGGAGAGATACGCAGTATTTT. Translating it yields CASSTRTSGGRDTQYF.

In this sample, this clone turned up once. The chain uses TRBV29-1 and TRBJ2-5; TRBD1 is a possible D gene (8 bases). V was pared by 5 bases and J by 4 bases, with 17 bases between. The CDR3 is made up of 14 amino acids. The germline V gene has CDR1 SQVTM and CDR2 ANQGSEA. CDR3 DNA sequence: TGCAGCGTTTTCGGGGGGACAGGAGCAGAGACCCAGTACTTC. Translation: CSVFGGTGAETQYF.

J is TRBJ1-3 and V is TRBV15, with a possible D match to TRBD1 (6 bases). The germline gives CDR1 LNHNV, CDR2 YYDKDF (reference sequence). Trimming cost V 3 bases and J 4 bases, with 25 bases left between them. This CDR3 region has 19 residues. This CDR3 is CATSRGGTSDPSGGNTIYF. The CDR3 DNA reads as TGTGCCACCAGCAGGGGGGGGACAAGCGACCCATCGGGAGGAAACACCATATATTTT.

This clone was seen once. The chain has TRBV7-2 and TRBJ1-2; 10 nucleotides match TRBD1. Germline lookup yields CDR1 SGHTA and CDR2 FQGNSA. The CDR3 spans 16 residues. The V and J ends lost 5 bases and 8 bases, in that order; junction bases with no gene match: 14. The chain's CDR3 is CASSPRPGQGGGGYTF. The CDR3 DNA reads as TGTGCCAGCAGCCCGCGCCCCGGACAGGGGGGAGGAGGCTACACCTTC.

The CDR3 DNA reads TGCGCCAGCAGCCCCGGGACAGGGCCGATAAAGACCCAGTACTTC. This encodes CASSPGTGPIKTQYF. This chain connects TRBV5-1 to TRBJ2-5; 9 bases match TRBD1. Germline loops: CDR1 SGHRS, CDR2 YFSETQ. V lost 4 bases, J lost 6 bases, and 10 bases stayed unmatched. The CDR3 runs to 15 residues.

About this clone itself: Germline is not matched at one junction end, which may reflect a read error. The chain links TRBV10-2 to TRBJ1-3, with D tentatively TRBD1 (5 bases). The germline V gene encodes CDR1 WSHSY and CDR2 SAAADI. This CDR3 has 14 amino acids. Here the CDR3 reads CASIEQGAGNTIYF. CDR3 nucleotides: TGCGCCAGCATTGAGCAGGGCGCTGGAAACACCATATATTTT.

This clone was seen only once. V usage is TRBV11-2 and J usage is TRBJ2-2; no clear D gene. The V end was cut by 3 bases, the J end by 5 bases, with 7 bases between. CDR1 and CDR2 (germline): SGHAT, FQNNGV. CDR3 size: 13 residues. CDR3: CASSFWETGELFF. The CDR3 DNA follows: TGTGCCAGCAGCTTTTGGGAAACCGGGGAGCTGTTTTTT.

The chain is built from TRBV19 and TRBJ2-3; the D is unclear. The CDR3 has 15 residues. Germline V gene data show CDR1 as LNHDA and CDR2 as SQIVND (reference sequence). V lost 5 bases to trimming and J lost 4 bases, with 16 bases between them. CDR3 residues: CASSRIGVQADTQYF. The DNA of the CDR3 is TGTGCCAGTAGTCGCATTGGGGTCCAGGCAGATACGCAGTATTTT.

The chain is built from TRBV2 and TRBJ2-3; D uncertain. CDR1 and CDR2 from the germline V gene are SNHLY and FYNNEI. V lost 7 bases to trimming and J lost 2 bases, with 7 bases between them. The CDR3 extends over 12 amino acids. The CDR3 here is CASTHTTDTQYF. The CDR3 region has the DNA TGTGCCAGCACCCATACCACAGATACGCAGTATTTT.

The chain couples TRBV7-9 to TRBJ2-2; 8 bases are a match to TRBD2. This CDR3 comprises 15 residues. From germline, CDR1 is SEHNR and CDR2 FQNEAQ (reference sequence). The V gene end was trimmed by 3 bases and the J gene end by 2 bases; junction bases not matched to a gene: 2. Here the CDR3 DNA reads TGTGCCAGCAGCTTGCGGGGGGTAAACACCGGGGAGCTGTTTTTT. This codes for CASSLRGVNTGELFF.

CDR3 bases: TGCGCCAGCAGTGAGTCGGGGACTAGCGGGGAGCAGTTCTTC. Its translation is CASSESGTSGEQFF. This chain links TRBV10-1 with TRBJ2-1; 12 bases fit TRBD2. This CDR3 has 14 residues. Germline V gene lookup returns CDR1 WNHNN and CDR2 SYGVQD (reference sequence). The J segment lost 10 bases and the V segment lost 0 bases, leaving 1 base of the junction unmatched.

The rearrangement uses TRBV5-1 and TRBJ2-2, with D perhaps matching TRBD1 or TRBD2 (5 bases each). The germline V and J ends were trimmed by 0 bases and 4 bases, with 13 bases remaining between them. This CDR3 contains 16 residues. CDR1 SGHRS and CDR2 YFSETQ come from the germline V gene. CDR3 sequence (DNA): TGCGCCAGCAGCTTGGGTGAGGGGCCGGGCACCGGGGAGCTGTTTTTT. Its translation: CASSLGEGPGTGELFF. Combining the CDR3 with reference TRBV5-1 and TRBJ2-2 gives the whole variable domain KAGVTQTPRYLIKTRGQQVTLSCSPISGHRSVSWYQQTPGQGLQFLFEYFSETQRNKGNFPGRFSGRQFSNSRSEMNVSTLELGDSALYLCASSLGEGPGTGELFFGEGSRLTVL.

This rearrangement joins TRBV5-5 to TRBJ2-1; tentatively, D is TRBD2 (7 bases). The CDR3 spans 15 residues. Germline values: CDR1 SGHKS, CDR2 YYEKEE (reference sequence). V lost 1 base and J lost 9, with 17 bases in between. The CDR3 loop reads CASSLSSAGAAEQFF. The CDR3 bases are TGTGCCAGCAGCTTGTCTTCCGCGGGGGCCGCTGAGCAGTTCTTC.

CDR3 loop: CASSPFGRGSSGNTIYF. DNA for the CDR3: TGTGCCAGCTCACCATTTGGCAGGGGAAGCTCTGGAAACACCATATATTTT. The chain has TRBV18 and TRBJ1-3; perhaps TRBD1 as D (6 bases). Germline CDR1 and CDR2: KGHSH and LQKENI. The CDR3 covers 17 residues. The V gene lost 2 bases and the J gene lost 0 bases, with 14 bases spanning the gap. Together with reference TRBV18 and TRBJ1-3, the CDR3 gives the full variable domain: NAGVMQNPRHLVRRRGQEARLRCSPMKGHSHVYWYRQLPEEGLKFMVYLQKENIIDESGMPKERFSAEFPKEGPSILRIQQVVRGDSAAYFCASSPFGRGSSGNTIYFGEGSWLTVV.

This rearrangement joins TRBV29-1 to TRBJ2-7, with 8 positions matching TRBD2. The CDR3 length is 14 residues. Germline V gene sequence: CDR1 SQVTM, CDR2 ANQGSEA. V shed 8 bases, J shed 1 base, and the junction held 10 bases outside the gene matches. CDR3 residues: CSPFGGAGSYEQYF. The CDR3 nucleotides read TGCAGCCCATTCGGGGGGGCAGGTTCCTACGAGCAGTACTTC.